This T cell receptor beta chain originates from a study of cytotoxic CD8 clonotypes in ibrutinib-treated CLL. Study context: The authors obtained response samples at a median of about 13 months of treatment, range 6 to 36. Study-level results: Starting clonality was above that of age-matched healthy donors and tracked circulating CD8+ T-cell counts.

V shed 6 bases and J shed 7 bases, with 13 bases lying between them. The germline V gene encodes CDR1 SGHTA and CDR2 FQGNSA. The CDR3 runs to 13 residues. Deep sequencing aimed at 1 in 200,000 to 1 in 1 million T cells' resolution. Assay used: immunoSEQ multiplex PCR; TCRdb lists only in-frame clones, some missing. The sample shows approximately 130,000 clones, under 90% of them seen only once. In regard to this clone: Its specificity is unknown.

The sequences come from PBMCs, collected after 24 months of ibrutinib treatment. The V call is TRBV7-2, the J call TRBJ2-1; possibly TRBD1 for D (7 bases). This sequence was found in a human donor with chronic lymphocytic leukemia. The CDR3 bases are TGTGCCAGCAGTATGACAGGGACTAATGAGCAGTTCTTC. It is translated as CASSMTGTNEQFF.